The 15 T cell receptor beta chains presented below share a single source sample, sequenced in a study of T cells in Graves' hyperthyroidism and ophthalmopathy. Template material for amplifying TCR beta CDR3 regions consisted of RNA transcripts. The HTBI set primed first-round TCR CDR3 RT-PCR. MiXCR, applied by TCRdb to the multiplex PCR reads, yields one record per CDR3 protein. The sample holds about 570,000 distinct CDR3 sequences, 14% seen once. What was sequenced was blood. The source of these receptors is a woman aged 40 to 55 with Graves' hyperthyroidism.

This chain uses TRBV5-6 with TRBJ1-2; D is perhaps TRBD1 (6 bases). The CDR3 covers 13 residues. Germline V CDR1 and CDR2: SGHDT, YYEEEE. V lost 2 bases, J lost 4 bases, and 9 bases lay in between. CDR3 sequence (DNA): TGTGCCAGCAGCTTTGGGGGGGCCTATGGCTACACCTTC. It is translated as CASSFGGAYGYTF.

This clonotype came up a few times. V usage is TRBV2 and J usage is TRBJ1-4; 7 nucleotides line up with TRBD1. The CDR3 covers 14 residues. In germline, CDR1 is SNHLY, CDR2 FYNNEI. With 5 bases clipped from V and 7 bases from J, the junction kept 7 bases outside the gene matches. This CDR3 is CASSTGAVGEKLFF. The CDR3 DNA is TGTGCCAGCAGTACAGGGGCGGTGGGTGAAAAACTGTTTTTT.

This clonotype was seen at least ten times. The chain employs TRBV28 and TRBJ1-1; the match to TRBD1 covers 8 bases. Trimming at V came to 3 bases and at J to 5 bases, leaving 5 bases not matched to a gene. Germline loops: CDR1 MDHEN, CDR2 SYDVKM. CDR3 length: 14 amino acids. The CDR3 coding sequence is TGTGCCAGCAGTTTCGGACAGGGTAGGACTGAAGCTTTCTTT. It codes for CASSFGQGRTEAFF.

This clonotype was recorded many times. The chain uses TRBV2 and TRBJ2-2; D ambiguous. The CDR3 runs 14 residues. Looked up from germline, CDR1 is SNHLY and CDR2 is FYNNEI. The V and J ends lost 0 bases and 1 base respectively, with 3 bases between them. DNA of the CDR3: TGTGCCAGCAGTGAAGCCCGGAACACCGGGGAGCTGTTTTTT. It specifies CASSEARNTGELFF.

Many counts were recorded for this clonotype. V usage is TRBV7-2 and J usage is TRBJ2-5; D not resolved. V dropped 5 bases and J dropped 7 bases, with 8 bases sitting between them. The CDR3 runs to 11 residues. CDR1 SGHTA and CDR2 FQGNSA come from the germline V gene. The CDR3 loop is CASSLPGTQYF. CDR3 nucleotide sequence: TGTGCCAGCAGCCTCCCTGGGACCCAGTACTTC.

To note about this clonotype: The CDR3 end shows no conserved phenylalanine or tryptophan, and so a read error is likely. The chain combines TRBV2 with TRBJ2-7, with unresolved D. CDR1 SNHLY and CDR2 FYNNEI come from the germline V gene. CDR3 length equals 14 residues. Trimming took off 5 bases at V and 0 bases at J, with 11 bases between the two ends. CDR3 in amino acids: CASSPRRSSYEQYI. The CDR3 bases are TGTGCCAGCAGTCCCCGTAGGAGCTCCTACGAGCAGTACATC.

The sample holds many counts of this clonotype. The V and J genes are TRBV5-1 and TRBJ2-3, with no clear D. Between the trimmed V and J ends, which lost 5 bases and 1 base, there was a span of 8 bases. This CDR3 is built from 13 residues. From germline, CDR1 is SGHRS and CDR2 YFSETQ. In DNA, the CDR3 is TGCGCCAGCAGGAACCTGGGCACAGATACGCAGTATTTT. Translation: CASRNLGTDTQYF.

The table lists this clonotype with many counts. The chain couples TRBV11-2 to TRBJ2-1; D may be TRBD2 (5 bases). This CDR3 comprises 15 residues. V gave up 5 bases and J gave up 4 bases, with 15 bases separating them. CDR1 and CDR2 from the germline V gene are SGHAT and FQNNGV. DNA of the CDR3: TGTGCCAGCAGCCGAGAGGGCCTCCAGTACAATGAGCAGTTCTTC. It specifies CASSREGLQYNEQFF.

V gene TRBV7-2 combines with J gene TRBJ2-4; 8 nucleotides match TRBD2. The germline V gene encodes CDR1 SGHTA and CDR2 FQGNSA. The CDR3 has 13 amino acids. V lost 7 bases, J lost 6 bases, and 5 bases stayed unmatched. In DNA form, the CDR3 reads TGTGCCAGCAACACCGGGGGGGGAAACATTCAGTACTTC. It translates to CASNTGGGNIQYF.

CDR3 residues: CASSLTRQGGGGTGELFF. The CDR3 DNA follows: TGCGCCAGCAGTTTAACCCGACAGGGGGGAGGTGGCACCGGGGAGCTGTTTTTT. V usage is TRBV4-1 and J usage is TRBJ2-2; 9 bases match TRBD1. Germline CDR1 reads MGHRA; CDR2 reads YSYEKL. The CDR3 runs to 18 residues. V lost 6 bases and J lost 4; bases outside the gene matches: 15.

This clonotype was detected only a few times. The V gene is TRBV6-1, the J gene TRBJ2-5; D unclear. The V gene lost 7 bases and the J gene lost 1 base, with 13 bases spanning the gap. The germline V gene encodes CDR1 MNHNS and CDR2 SASEGT. This CDR3 is 14 amino acids long. The CDR3 nucleotides are TGTGCCAGCAACACGAGGAAGATCCAAGAGACCCAGTACTTC. Amino acid sequence: CASNTRKIQETQYF.

Many counts were recorded for this clonotype. The chain has TRBV7-9 and TRBJ2-1; 8 nucleotides align to TRBD2. Germline loops: CDR1 SEHNR, CDR2 FQNEAQ (reference sequence). There are 15 residues in the CDR3. The J segment lost 2 bases and the V segment lost 1 base, leaving 1 base of the junction unmatched. The CDR3 region has the DNA TGTGCCAGCAGCTTAGACGGGAGGGCCTACAATGAGCAGTTCTTC. This sequence encodes CASSLDGRAYNEQFF.

This clonotype occurred a few times. This chain connects TRBV5-1 to TRBJ2-7; 7 nucleotides match TRBD2. This CDR3 is built from 15 residues. J gave up 6 bases and V 0 bases, and 9 bases lay outside the gene matches. Germline-derived CDR1 and CDR2 are SGHRS and YFSETQ. The CDR3 loop reads CASSLASGTFLEQYF. CDR3 DNA: TGCGCCAGCAGCTTGGCTAGCGGCACATTCCTCGAGCAGTACTTC.

This clonotype was counted a single time. The chain recombines TRBV5-1 with TRBJ1-5; no clear D. Trimming cost V 0 bases and J 2 bases, with 9 bases left between them. The germline gives CDR1 SGHRS, CDR2 YFSETQ. The CDR3 consists of 15 residues. This chain's CDR3 is CASSLGPYGNQPQHF. The CDR3 nucleotides read TGCGCCAGCAGCTTGGGACCGTATGGCAATCAGCCCCAGCATTTT.

In this sample, this clonotype turned up many times. J is TRBJ1-1 and V is TRBV7-8; 9 nucleotides agree with TRBD1. The CDR3 runs to 14 residues. Trimming removed 6 bases from V and 2 bases from J; junction bases left unmatched: 4. Looked up from germline, CDR1 is SGHVS and CDR2 is FQNEAQ. The CDR3 DNA follows: TGTGCCAGCAGGGTACAGGGGGCAAACACTGAAGCTTTCTTT. Amino acid sequence: CASRVQGANTEAFF.